This T cell receptor beta chain is drawn from a study of shared clonotypes between healthy human individuals. Produced via immunoSEQ multiplex PCR; TCRdb's table is partial and in-frame only. The table shows over a million clones, with 98% occurring only once. The CDR3 is 16 amino acids. The V and J ends lost 5 bases and 4 bases respectively, with 19 bases between them. Germline V gene lookup returns CDR1 SGHTS and CDR2 YDEGEE. Study results and caveats: Relative to their counterparts shared across all four donors, non-shared clonotypes exhibited diminished generation probabilities.

With regard to this clone: The antigen remains undetermined.

The source material was naive CD4+ T cells sorted from blood. As to subset: CD45RA+ positively selected. This sequence joins TRBV5-8 and TRBJ1-5; D call uncertain. The clonotype originates from a man aged 25 to 40 in good health. Written as DNA, the CDR3 is TGTGCCAGCAGAATCACGGCGGGGATTCTAAATCAGCCCCAGCATTTT. Its translation is CASRITAGILNQPQHF.